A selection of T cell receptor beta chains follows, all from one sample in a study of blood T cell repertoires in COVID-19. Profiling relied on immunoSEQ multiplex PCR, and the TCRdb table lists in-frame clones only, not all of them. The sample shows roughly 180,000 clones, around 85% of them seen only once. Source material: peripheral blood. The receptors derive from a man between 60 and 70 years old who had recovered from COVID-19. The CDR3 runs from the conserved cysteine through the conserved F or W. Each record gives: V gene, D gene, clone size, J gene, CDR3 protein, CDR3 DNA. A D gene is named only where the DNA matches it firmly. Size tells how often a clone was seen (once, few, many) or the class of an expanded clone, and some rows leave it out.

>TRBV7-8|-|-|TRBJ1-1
CASSFSDTNTEAFF
TGTGCCAGCAGCTTTAGTGACACGAACACTGAAGCTTTCTTT
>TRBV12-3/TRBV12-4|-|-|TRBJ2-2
CASSLLSTGELFF
TGTGCCAGCAGTTTACTTAGCACCGGGGAGCTGTTTTTT
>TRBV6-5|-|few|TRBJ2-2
CASSYSVNSNTGELFF
TGTGCCAGCAGTTACTCGGTAAACTCGAACACCGGGGAGCTGTTTTTT
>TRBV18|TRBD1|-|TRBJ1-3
CASSPQPPWDSAGNTIYF
TGTGCCAGCTCACCACAACCCCCATGGGACAGCGCTGGAAACACCATATATTTT
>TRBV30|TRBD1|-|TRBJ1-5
CAWNRGSGQPQHF
TGTGCCTGGAACAGGGGATCCGGTCAGCCCCAGCATTTT
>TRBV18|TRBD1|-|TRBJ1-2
CASSPAGQASTYGYTF
TGTGCCAGCTCACCCGCGGGACAGGCATCGACCTATGGCTACACCTTC
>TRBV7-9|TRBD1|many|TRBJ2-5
CASRPSNRGQETQYF
TGTGCCAGCAGACCCTCGAACAGGGGGCAAGAGACCCAGTACTTC
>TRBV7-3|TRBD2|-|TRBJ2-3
CASSLLAGSDTQYF
TGTGCCAGCAGCTTACTAGCGGGGTCGGATACGCAGTATTTT
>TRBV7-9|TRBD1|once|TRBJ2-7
CASSRRGQGAPYEQYF
TGTGCCAGCAGCCGCCGGGGACAGGGGGCCCCCTACGAGCAGTACTTC
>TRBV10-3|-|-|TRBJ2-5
CAISSALYEKETQYF
TGTGCCATCAGTTCAGCGTTATATGAGAAAGAGACCCAGTACTTC
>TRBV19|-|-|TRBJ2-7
CASSMWGSQHEQYF
TGTGCCAGTAGTATGTGGGGCAGCCAACACGAGCAGTACTTC
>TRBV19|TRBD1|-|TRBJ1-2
CASSTPGTGNYGYTF
TGTGCCAGTAGTACCCCCGGGACAGGAAACTATGGCTACACCTTC
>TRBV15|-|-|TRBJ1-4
CATSRDGGGAKEKLFF
TGTGCCACCAGCAGAGATGGGGGGGGCGCAAAGGAAAAACTGTTTTTT
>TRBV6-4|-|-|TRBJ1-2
CASSAGANYGYTF
TGTGCCAGCAGTGCTGGAGCTAACTATGGCTACACCTTC
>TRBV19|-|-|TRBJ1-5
CASSPGTSNPLPQHF
TGTGCCAGTAGTCCCGGGACATCCAATCCACTACCCCAGCATTTT
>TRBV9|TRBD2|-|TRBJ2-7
CASSVGPSGGAAYEQYF
TGTGCCAGCAGCGTGGGCCCTAGCGGGGGGGCCGCGTACGAGCAGTACTTC
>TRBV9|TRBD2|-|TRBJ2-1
CASSVGLAGSNEQFF
TGTGCCAGCAGCGTAGGACTAGCGGGGAGCAATGAGCAGTTCTTC
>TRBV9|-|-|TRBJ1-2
CASSVDPGDYGYTF
TGTGCCAGCAGCGTAGACCCGGGGGACTATGGCTACACCTTC
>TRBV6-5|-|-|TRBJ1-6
CASCIQGSSPLHF
TGTGCCAGCTGTATACAGGGTTCTTCACCCCTCCACTTT
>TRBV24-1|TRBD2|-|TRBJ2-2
CATSDWGGTGELFF
TGTGCCACCAGTGATTGGGGGGGTACCGGGGAGCTGTTTTTT
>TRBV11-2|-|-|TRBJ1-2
CASSLNQGGGYTF
TGTGCCAGCAGCTTAAATCAGGGTGGGGGCTACACCTTC
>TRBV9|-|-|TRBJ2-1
CASSTSGSYNEQFF
TGTGCCAGCAGCACTTCAGGGTCCTACAATGAGCAGTTCTTC